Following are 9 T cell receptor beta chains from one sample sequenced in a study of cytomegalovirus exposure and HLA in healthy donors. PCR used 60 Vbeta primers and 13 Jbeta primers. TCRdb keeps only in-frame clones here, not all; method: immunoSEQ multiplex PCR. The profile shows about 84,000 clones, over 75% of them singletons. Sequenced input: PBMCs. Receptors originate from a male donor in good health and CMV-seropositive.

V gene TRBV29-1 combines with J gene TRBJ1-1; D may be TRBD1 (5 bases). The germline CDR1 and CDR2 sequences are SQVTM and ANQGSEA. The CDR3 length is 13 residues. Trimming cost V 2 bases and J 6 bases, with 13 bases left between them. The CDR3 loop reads CSVENRGIAEAFF. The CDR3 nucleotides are TGCAGCGTTGAAAATCGGGGGATTGCTGAAGCTTTCTTT.

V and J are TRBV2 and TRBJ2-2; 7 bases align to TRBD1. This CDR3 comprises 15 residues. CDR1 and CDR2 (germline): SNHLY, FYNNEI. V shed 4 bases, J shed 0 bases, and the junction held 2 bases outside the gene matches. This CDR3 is CASSGQGANTGELFF. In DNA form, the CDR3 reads TGTGCCAGCAGTGGACAGGGCGCGAACACCGGGGAGCTGTTTTTT.

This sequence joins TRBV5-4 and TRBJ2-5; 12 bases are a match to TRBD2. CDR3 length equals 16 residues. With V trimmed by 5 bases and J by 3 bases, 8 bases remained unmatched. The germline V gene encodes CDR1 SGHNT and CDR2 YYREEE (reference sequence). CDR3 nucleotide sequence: TGTGCCAGCAGTTTGACTAGCGGGAGCGGAAAAGAGACCCAGTACTTC. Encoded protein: CASSLTSGSGKETQYF.

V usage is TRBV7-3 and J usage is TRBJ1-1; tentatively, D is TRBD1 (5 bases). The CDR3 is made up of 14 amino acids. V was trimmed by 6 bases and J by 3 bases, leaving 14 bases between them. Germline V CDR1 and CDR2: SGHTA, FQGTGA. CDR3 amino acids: CASSSGYTDTEAFF. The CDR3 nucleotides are TGTGCCAGCAGTTCAGGGTACACGGACACTGAAGCTTTCTTT.

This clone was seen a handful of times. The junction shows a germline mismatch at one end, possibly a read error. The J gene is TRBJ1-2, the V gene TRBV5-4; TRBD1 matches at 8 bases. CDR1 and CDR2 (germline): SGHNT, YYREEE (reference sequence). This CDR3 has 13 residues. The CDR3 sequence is CASSLRAGGNYPF. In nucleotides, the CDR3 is TGTGCCAGCAGCTTGAGGGCAGGGGGCAATTACCCCTTC.

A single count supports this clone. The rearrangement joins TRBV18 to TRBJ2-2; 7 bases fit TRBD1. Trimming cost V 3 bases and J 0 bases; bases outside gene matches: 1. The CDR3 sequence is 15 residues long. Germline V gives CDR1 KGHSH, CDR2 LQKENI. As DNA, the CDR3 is TGTGCCAGCTCACCGACAGGGACGAACACCGGGGAGCTGTTTTTT. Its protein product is CASSPTGTNTGELFF.

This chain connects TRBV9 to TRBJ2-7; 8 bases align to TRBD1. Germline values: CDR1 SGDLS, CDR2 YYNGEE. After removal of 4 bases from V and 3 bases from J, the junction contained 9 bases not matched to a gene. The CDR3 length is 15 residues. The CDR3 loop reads CASSRGQGVIYEQYF. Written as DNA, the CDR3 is TGTGCCAGCAGCAGAGGACAGGGCGTCATCTACGAGCAGTACTTC.

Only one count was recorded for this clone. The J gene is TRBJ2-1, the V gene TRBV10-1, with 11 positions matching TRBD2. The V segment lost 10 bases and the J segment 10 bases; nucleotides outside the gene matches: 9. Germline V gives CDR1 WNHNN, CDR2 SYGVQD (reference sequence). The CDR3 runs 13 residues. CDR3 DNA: TGCGCCACCGGAATCCTAGCGGGAGGAGAGCAGTTCTTC. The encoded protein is CATGILAGGEQFF.

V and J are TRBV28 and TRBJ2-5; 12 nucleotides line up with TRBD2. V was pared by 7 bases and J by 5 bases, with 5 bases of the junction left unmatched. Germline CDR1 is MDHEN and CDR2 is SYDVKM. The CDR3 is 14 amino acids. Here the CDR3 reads CASTQTSGRETQYF. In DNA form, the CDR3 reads TGTGCCAGCACACAAACTAGCGGGAGGGAGACCCAGTACTTC.